This T cell receptor (beta chain) came from a study of vaccination effects on CD4 cells after COVID-19 (dated by TCRdb to 2021 to 2024). Describing the broader study: The ViraFEST assay stimulated PBMC with viral peptide pools and then used TCR sequencing to identify antigen-specific CD4+ T cell clonotypes by expansion. Participants received two doses of either the BNT162b2 or the mRNA-1273 mRNA SARS-CoV-2 vaccine. Approximately 2 million PBMC per well were cultured with 9 to 10 ug/ml peptides in IMDM containing roughly 5% human AB serum, around 10 IU/ml IL-2 and gentamicin. SARS-CoV-2 spike-specific CD4+ TCR repertoires were compared before and after mRNA vaccination in COVID-19 convalescent patients and in infection-naive vaccine recipients. A total of around eleven COVID-19 convalescent patients and a handful of SARS-CoV-2-naive healthy vaccine recipients were included in the full study. Cultures from other donors in the study were sequenced with the Oncomine TCR Beta short-read assay on an Illumina iSeq 100. What the work shows at the level of the full study, not this receptor alone: The study was limited by a small number of convalescent patients, and early post-infection timepoints were lacking. At late post-vaccination timepoints, both infection-induced and vaccine-induced clones showed marked clonal contraction, consistent with waning T cell responses. Among healthy vaccine recipients, nearly all vaccine-induced clones were SARS-CoV-2 mono-reactive, and only 1 of 255 was cross-reactive with common cold coronaviruses.

Concerning this clone itself: Its antigen has not been determined. The input lacks base qualities; no much larger clone sits a single base away.

The cysteine opens and the phenylalanine closes a CDR3 of 14 amino acids. Only the CDR3 region is kept as DNA, spanning 42 bases read in frame from base 1. The V and J ends are trimmed by 5 bases and 6 bases, leaving 16 bases between them. The germline V gene (reference sequence) sets CDR1 to SEHNR and CDR2 to FQNEAQ. Preparation of the library involved the immunoSEQ multiplex PCR assay. TCR beta CDR3 sequencing was performed on DNA from the cultured, isolated CD4+ T cells. As for the original processing: Non-productive TCR sequences were discarded, and reads were trimmed to the CDR3 region, with only CDR3s of 7 or more amino acids retained. Antigen-specific clonotypes were identified with the MANAFEST web app by comparing expansion in peptide wells against reference cultures. For clones to be considered positive, expansion at FDR<0.05 versus reference and all other wells, an odds ratio above 5, and a frequency above 0.1% in two replicate wells were required. Cross-reactive clonotypes were defined as significantly expanded in SARS-CoV-2 spike wells and in at least one common cold coronavirus spike condition. Levenshtein distance calculated with the stringdist R package was used to assess CDR3 similarity, and unrooted trees were constructed with ape in R 3.6.1. The source is immuneACCESS, and TCRdb retained only in-frame sequences with V and J called. Part of the clones is not carried over; for the studies checked, unresolved V genes explain less than half of this, and the remainder is unexplained. D and trimming were read from the DNA, whereas the V and J calls and clone size are those reported in that table. The sample records 30,000 or so clones, around 70% of which are singletons. Together, the top ten hold approximately 3.8% of the sample.

After around ten days of culture, CD4+ T cells were isolated with the EasySep CD4+ T cell isolation kit. Negative nucleocapsid antibody results before and after vaccination confirmed that the healthy vaccine recipients had no prior SARS-CoV-2 infection. On days 3 and 7, half of the culture medium was replaced with fresh IL-2-containing medium. Each peptide stimulation condition was cultured in triplicate wells unless otherwise noted. PBMC were separated from whole blood using Ficoll-Paque Plus gradient centrifugation and were then either cryopreserved at -140C or used fresh. The QIAamp micro DNA kit was used to extract genomic DNA from the cultured CD4+ T cells.

The sequences come from CD4+ T cells from PBMCs cultured without peptide, collected before COVID-19 vaccination. The TCR originated in a human donor who received a COVID-19 vaccine. The V and J genes are TRBV7-9 and TRBJ2-5; the D gene is perhaps TRBD2, from 6 matching bases. The encoded CDR3 is CASSVEGTRQTQYF. The DNA sequence is as follows: TGTGCCAGCAGCGTAGAGGGGACTCGACAGACCCAGTACTTC. Here the CDR3 is joined to the reference TRBV7-9 and TRBJ2-5 genes, and the full variable domain is: DTGVSQNPRHKITKRGQNVTFRCDPISEHNRLYWYRQTLGQGPEFLTYFQNEAQLEKSRLLSDRFSAERPKGSFSTLEIQRTEQGDSAMYLCASSVEGTRQTQYFGPGTRLLVL.